Each of the 20 T cell receptor beta chains below was sequenced from the same sample in a study of CD8 T cells in ankylosing spondylitis. MiXCR, applied by TCRdb to the 5' RACE reads, yields one record per CDR3 protein. The sample includes about 240,000 distinct CDR3 sequences, less than 10% of them seen just once. The sample taken for sequencing was blood, either unsorted or a sorted T cell fraction (not recorded which). Receptor source: a male donor with ankylosing spondylitis or in good health (not recorded which).

The chain uses TRBV7-2 and TRBJ2-7, with 7 bases aligning to TRBD1. The CDR3 length is 14 residues. J was trimmed by 1 base and V by 5 bases; bases with no gene match: 5. Germline-derived CDR1 and CDR2 are SGHTA and FQGNSA. The CDR3 bases are TGTGCCAGCAGCCAGGACAGGTATTCCTACGAGCAGTACTTC. It specifies CASSQDRYSYEQYF.

The chain has TRBV6-2 or TRBV6-3 and TRBJ1-1, with a tentative D call TRBD1 (5 bases). V dropped 6 bases and J dropped 0 bases, with 11 bases sitting between them. Per germline, CDR1 MNHEY and CDR2 SVGEGT. The CDR3 length is 14 residues. The CDR3 DNA reads TGTGCCAGCAGCCCGACAGACATGAACACTGAAGCTTTCTTT. This codes for CASSPTDMNTEAFF.

This clonotype was observed at least ten times. The chain recombines TRBV21-1 with TRBJ2-7; the table calls TRBD2, which could not be checked here. TRBV21-1 is assigned pseudogene status. The CDR3 has 17 residues. In DNA form, the CDR3 reads TGTGCCAGCAGCCCCTGGGGCCGCATGGCGGGAGGTGGGGAGCAGTACTTC. Its protein is CASSPWGRMAGGGEQYF.

The rearrangement joins TRBV5-1 to TRBJ2-1; the match to TRBD2 covers 9 bases. The CDR3 runs to 15 residues. The trim removed 2 bases at V and 7 bases at J, leaving 7 bases unmatched. CDR1 is SGHRS and CDR2 is YFSETQ in the germline V gene. CDR3 DNA sequence: TGCGCCAGCAGCTTAGGTCCTAGCGGGGTGAATGAGCAGTTCTTC. As protein: CASSLGPSGVNEQFF.

In its sample, this clonotype was seen many times. Here the CDR3 DNA reads TGCGCCAGCAGCTCCAGGGGGGTTCGATACAATGAGCAGTTCTTC. Protein sequence: CASSSRGVRYNEQFF. The V and J genes are TRBV5-1 and TRBJ2-1, with D possibly being TRBD1 (7 bases). V was trimmed by 3 bases and J by 4 bases, leaving 14 bases between them. CDR3 length: 15 amino acids. Germline V gene sequence: CDR1 SGHRS, CDR2 YFSETQ.

This clonotype was seen many times. This sequence joins TRBV11-2 and TRBJ2-3, with 8 bases matching TRBD1. Germline CDR1 and CDR2: SGHAT and FQNNGV. This CDR3 spans 13 amino acids. With 3 bases clipped from V and 4 bases from J, the junction kept 0 bases outside the gene matches. CDR3 nucleotides: TGTGCCAGCAGCTTGGGACAGGCAGATACGCAGTATTTT. It encodes CASSLGQADTQYF.

Many counts were recorded for this clonotype. This sequence joins TRBV29-1 and TRBJ1-1, with D tentatively TRBD1 (6 bases). The CDR3 spans 13 residues. Looked up from germline, CDR1 is SQVTM and CDR2 is ANQGSEA. Trimming removed 6 bases at V and 2 bases at J, with 13 bases between. The CDR3 nucleotides read TGCAGCGTCCGGAGGGGGGGTAACACTGAAGCTTTCTTT. As protein: CSVRRGGNTEAFF. The entire variable domain, with the rest obtained from reference TRBV29-1 and TRBJ1-1, is as follows: SAVISQKPSRDICQRGTSLTIQCQVDSQVTMMFWYRQQPGQSLTLIATANQGSEATYESGFVIDKFPISRPNLTFSTLTVSNMSPEDSSIYLCSVRRGGNTEAFFGQGTRLTVV.

This clonotype has ten or more counts. This chain connects TRBV5-1 to TRBJ2-3; TRBD1 or TRBD2 may be the D gene (5 bases each). Looked up from germline, CDR1 is SGHRS and CDR2 is YFSETQ. The germline V and J ends were trimmed by 4 bases and 0 bases, with 9 bases remaining between them. This CDR3 spans 14 amino acids. The CDR3, as DNA: TGCGCCAGCAGCCCCGGGGCTAGCACAGATACGCAGTATTTT. Its translation: CASSPGASTDTQYF.

This clonotype was found many times. The rearrangement links TRBV12-3 or TRBV12-4 to TRBJ2-1; 9 nucleotides line up with TRBD1. Germline trimming cut 8 bases from V and 4 bases from J; bases unmatched to any gene: 6. CDR3 length equals 14 residues. In nucleotides, the CDR3 is TGTGCCAGCGGGGACAGGGACCTTTACAATGAGCAGTTCTTC. It encodes CASGDRDLYNEQFF.

This clonotype has ten or more counts. The rearrangement joins TRBV5-5 to TRBJ1-6; TRBD1 agrees at 8 bases. This CDR3 spans 14 amino acids. With 4 bases clipped from V and 6 bases from J, the junction kept 3 bases outside the gene matches. The germline CDR1 and CDR2 sequences are SGHKS and YYEKEE (reference sequence). This CDR3 reads CASSPGQANSPLHF. The DNA of the CDR3 is TGTGCCAGCAGCCCGGGACAGGCTAATTCACCCCTCCACTTT.

This clonotype was detected only a few times. The chain uses TRBV12-3 or TRBV12-4 and TRBJ2-1; D perhaps matches TRBD1 (6 bases). V lost 5 bases and J 3 bases, leaving 14 bases between the germline ends. The CDR3 spans 15 residues. The CDR3 protein is CASSDQGYLYNEQFF. As DNA, the CDR3 is TGTGCCAGCAGTGACCAGGGGTATCTCTACAATGAGCAGTTCTTC.

In this sample, this clonotype turned up many times. The chain's CDR3 is CAWTLKDREISYEQYF. In DNA, the CDR3 is TGTGCCTGGACCTTAAAAGACAGGGAAATCTCCTACGAGCAGTACTTC. The rearrangement links TRBV30 to TRBJ2-7, with TRBD1 identical over 7 bases. CDR1 is GTSNPN, CDR2 SVGIG, per germline (reference sequence). V was clipped by 4 bases and J by 0 bases; unmatched bases: 12. The CDR3 consists of 16 residues.

This clonotype was detected ten times or more. The chain uses TRBV7-2 and TRBJ1-2, with 9 positions matching TRBD1. The trim removed 8 bases at V and 9 bases at J, leaving 16 bases unmatched. CDR3 length equals 15 residues. CDR1 is SGHTA and CDR2 is FQGNSA in the germline V gene. CDR3 bases: TGTGCCAGCTCCGGGACAGGGTCTCCCTCTGAGAGCTACACCTTC. It specifies CASSGTGSPSESYTF.

This clonotype has more than one count but fewer than ten. This chain links TRBV30 with TRBJ2-7; D assignment may be TRBD1 or TRBD2 (5 bases each). V gave up 5 bases and J gave up 5 bases, with 10 bases separating them. The CDR3 is made up of 11 amino acids. CDR1 GTSNPN and CDR2 SVGIG come from the germline V gene (reference sequence). CDR3 loop: CAWGGSDEQYF. For the CDR3, the DNA is TGTGCCTGGGGGGGATCAGACGAGCAGTACTTC.

The rearrangement links TRBV29-1 to TRBJ1-3; possibly TRBD1 for D (5 bases). Per germline, CDR1 SQVTM and CDR2 ANQGSEA. The CDR3 runs to 14 residues. V lost 4 bases to trimming and J lost 0 bases, with 10 bases between them. CDR3 nucleotides: TGCAGCGTTGGAGGCGGGGGCTCTGGAAACACCATATATTTT. Translated, it gives CSVGGGGSGNTIYF. Variable domain in full (rest from reference TRBV29-1 and TRBJ1-3): SAVISQKPSRDICQRGTSLTIQCQVDSQVTMMFWYRQQPGQSLTLIATANQGSEATYESGFVIDKFPISRPNLTFSTLTVSNMSPEDSSIYLCSVGGGGSGNTIYFGEGSWLTVV.

Many counts were recorded for this clonotype. The chain is built from TRBV10-3 and TRBJ1-5, with D hard to call. This CDR3 has 16 amino acids. Trimming pared 0 bases from V and 0 bases from J, leaving 9 bases between. The germline V gene encodes CDR1 ENHRY and CDR2 SYGVKD. The CDR3 loop is CAISESGSNSNQPQHF. For the CDR3, the DNA is TGTGCCATCAGTGAGTCGGGCAGTAATAGCAATCAGCCCCAGCATTTT.

This clonotype was observed at least ten times. The chain has TRBV6-1 and TRBJ1-2; D is unresolved. The germline gives CDR1 MNHNS, CDR2 SASEGT. The CDR3 totals 13 residues. Trimming took 3 bases from V and 2 from J, leaving 7 bases between them. The CDR3, as DNA: TGTGCCAGCAGTGATACCACGAACTATGGCTACACCTTC. It specifies CASSDTTNYGYTF.

J is TRBJ2-3 and V is TRBV5-5; D may be TRBD2 (6 bases). Looked up from germline, CDR1 is SGHKS and CDR2 is YYEKEE (reference sequence). The CDR3 consists of 14 residues. V was shortened by 2 bases and J by 1 base, with 8 bases between the two germline ends. The CDR3 loop reads CASSFSGRTDTQYF. CDR3 DNA: TGTGCCAGCAGCTTTAGCGGCCGCACAGATACGCAGTATTTT.

The chain carries TRBV5-1 and TRBJ1-2, with 7 bases matching TRBD1. This CDR3 has 13 residues. Losses at the gene ends were 2 bases for V and 8 bases for J; bases not matched to a gene: 6. Germline V gene data show CDR1 as SGHRS and CDR2 as YFSETQ. CDR3 nucleotide sequence: TGCGCCAGCAGCTTCCGGGACAGAGAAGGCTACACCTTC. The encoded protein is CASSFRDREGYTF.

The rearrangement uses TRBV5-5 and TRBJ1-4, with D maybe TRBD1 (5 bases). Germline-derived CDR1 and CDR2 are SGHKS and YYEKEE (reference sequence). The CDR3 sequence is 14 residues long. Trimming shortened V by 1 base and J by 8 bases, and 12 bases separated the two germline ends. This chain's CDR3 is CASSLRREGEKLFF. CDR3 nucleotide sequence: TGTGCCAGCAGCTTGCGCAGGGAAGGGGAAAAACTGTTTTTT.